This T cell receptor (beta chain) emerged from a study of blood T cell repertoires in COVID-19. During the 2 weeks before they entered the study, exposed participants had met someone with a PCR-confirmed or clinician-diagnosed COVID-19 case. CDR1 is LGHDT and CDR2 is YNNKEL in the germline V gene (reference sequence). The CDR3 runs 15 residues. Trimming shortened V by 0 bases and J by 4 bases, and 12 bases separated the two germline ends. Original data processing: Nucleated cell number was recorded as an estimate derived from reference gene primer amplification. The table came from immunoSEQ multiplex PCR; TCRdb's copy has only in-frame clones and leaves some out. V and J calls and clone size follow that table, whereas D and trimming were derived from the DNA. The table lists some 270,000 clones, about 87% of them singletons.

Material for sequencing was PBMCs or T cells enriched from blood (not recorded which). The origin of this receptor is a woman aged 40 to 50 who had been exposed to COVID-19. The rearrangement joins TRBV3-1 (or the pseudogene TRBV3-2) to TRBJ2-5; maybe TRBD1 (5 bases). This chain's CDR3 is CASSQETVRVETQYF. The CDR3 DNA reads TGTGCCAGCAGCCAAGAAACGGTCAGGGTAGAGACCCAGTACTTC.